This entry lists 3 T cell receptor beta chains sequenced from one sample in a study of PD-1 blockade in mismatch repair-deficient tumors. Some clones are missing from TCRdb's copy, which holds only in-frame ones; the method was immunoSEQ multiplex PCR. The table shows 45,000 to 55,000 clones, with 81% occurring only once. Sequencing used peripheral blood, obtained 20 weeks after starting pembrolizumab. Receptor source: an adult with mismatch repair-deficient cancer.

V is TRBV4-1 and J is TRBJ2-3, with 7 positions matching TRBD2. The V gene's germline CDR1 is MGHRA and CDR2 YSYEKL. The CDR3 runs 16 residues. Trimming at V came to 1 base and at J to 2 bases, leaving 6 bases not matched to a gene. The CDR3 reads CASSQASREFTDTQYF. The CDR3 nucleotides are TGCGCCAGCAGCCAAGCCTCGCGGGAGTTCACAGATACGCAGTATTTT.

This clone was seen a few times. The chain combines TRBV7-9 with TRBJ2-2; 7 bases agree with TRBD1. The V gene's germline CDR1 is SEHNR and CDR2 FQNEAQ (reference sequence). CDR3 length: 15 residues. V dropped 5 bases and J dropped 1; count of bases not matched to a gene: 4. CDR3 in amino acids: CASSPWTGNTGELFF. For the CDR3, the DNA is TGTGCCAGCAGCCCTTGGACAGGGAACACCGGGGAGCTGTTTTTT.

V usage is TRBV18 and J usage is TRBJ1-5; TRBD1 matches at 10 bases. CDR3 length: 15 residues. V lost 2 bases and J lost 6; bases outside the gene matches: 4. Germline values: CDR1 KGHSH, CDR2 LQKENI. The CDR3 DNA reads as TGTGCCAGCTCACCAACGGACAGGGGGATTCAGCCCCAGCATTTT. Protein product: CASSPTDRGIQPQHF.